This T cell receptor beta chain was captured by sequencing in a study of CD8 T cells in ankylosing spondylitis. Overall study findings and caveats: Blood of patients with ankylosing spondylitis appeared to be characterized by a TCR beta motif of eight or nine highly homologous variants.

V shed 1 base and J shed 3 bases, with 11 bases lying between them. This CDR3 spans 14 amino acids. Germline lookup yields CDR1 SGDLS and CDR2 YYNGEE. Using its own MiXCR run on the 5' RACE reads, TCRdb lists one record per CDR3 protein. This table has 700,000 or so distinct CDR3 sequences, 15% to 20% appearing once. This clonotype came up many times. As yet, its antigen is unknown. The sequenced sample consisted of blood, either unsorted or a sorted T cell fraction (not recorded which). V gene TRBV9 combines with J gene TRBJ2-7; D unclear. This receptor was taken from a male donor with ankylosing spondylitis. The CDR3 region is CASSVLDVGYEQYF. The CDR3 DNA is TGTGCCAGCAGCGTATTGGACGTGGGCTACGAGCAGTACTTC.